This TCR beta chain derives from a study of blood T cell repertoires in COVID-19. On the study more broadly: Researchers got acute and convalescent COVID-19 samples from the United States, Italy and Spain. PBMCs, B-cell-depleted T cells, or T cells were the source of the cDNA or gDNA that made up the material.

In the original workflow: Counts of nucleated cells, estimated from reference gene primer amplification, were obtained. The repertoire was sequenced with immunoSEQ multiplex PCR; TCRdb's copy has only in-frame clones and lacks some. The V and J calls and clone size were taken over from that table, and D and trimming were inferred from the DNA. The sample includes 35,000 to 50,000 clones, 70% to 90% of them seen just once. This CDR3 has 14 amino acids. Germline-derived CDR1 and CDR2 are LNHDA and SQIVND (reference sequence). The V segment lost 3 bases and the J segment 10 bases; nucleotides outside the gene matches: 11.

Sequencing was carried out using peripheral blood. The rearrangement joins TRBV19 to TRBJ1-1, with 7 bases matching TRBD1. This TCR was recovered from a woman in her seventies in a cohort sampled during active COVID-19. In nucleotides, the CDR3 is TGTGCCAGTAGTATGGGACTTTTCTCAGGGGGAGCTTTCTTT. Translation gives CASSMGLFSGGAFF.